Below, one T cell receptor (beta chain) is given with its context. The antigen is unknown. V was clipped by 7 bases and J by 0 bases, with 18 bases between them. This CDR3 contains 16 residues. CDR1 SGHTA and CDR2 FQGNSA come from the germline V gene. This sample was taken from a study of OX40 agonist ivuxolimab in advanced cancers. In the study overall: Allowance was made for prior anti-PD-1, anti-PD-L1 or anti-CTLA-4 therapy, and roughly 39% had some.

TCRdb's copy holds only in-frame clones and misses some; the assay was immunoSEQ multiplex PCR. The sample lists 95,000 to 150,000 clones; 93% were seen once. Study-wide results and limits: Clonal expansion among partial responders at 0.1-3.0 mg/kg ranked near the lowest.

J is TRBJ1-2 and V is TRBV7-2, with D possibly being TRBD1 (5 bases). Material: CD4+ or CD8+ T cells sorted from blood, obtained in a trial of the OX40 agonist ivuxolimab. The sequence was obtained from an adult with an advanced solid tumor such as melanoma, head and neck, liver or kidney cancer. CDR3 protein: CASTSAGGITNYGYTF. DNA of the CDR3: TGTGCCAGCACCTCAGCCGGGGGGATTACTAACTATGGCTACACCTTC.